The 5 T cell receptor beta chains reported below all come from one sample, sequenced in a study of patients and donors after allogeneic stem cell transplantation. TCRdb fed the RT-PCR reads into MiXCR, producing one record per CDR3 protein. This table holds some 150,000 distinct CDR3 sequences, roughly two fifths found once. Sequences were obtained from blood, either unsorted or a sorted T cell fraction (not recorded which). The receptors come from a human donor who was either an allogeneic HSCT recipient or a stem cell or donor lymphocyte infusion donor (not recorded which). It is not recorded whose cells these are; they may come from a transplant donor.

J is TRBJ1-4 and V is TRBV6-1, with D possibly being TRBD1 (5 bases). CDR3 size: 15 residues. The V end lost 5 bases, the J end lost 0 bases, and 10 bases lay between the germline ends. Germline lookup yields CDR1 MNHNS and CDR2 SASEGT. DNA of the CDR3: TGTGCCAGCAGTACCGGGGGGTCAACTAATGAAAAACTGTTTTTT. This encodes CASSTGGSTNEKLFF.

The chain joins TRBV7-9 to TRBJ2-3, with D perhaps TRBD2 (6 bases). CDR3 length: 16 amino acids. Trimming left V 3 bases short and J 2 bases short, with 15 bases between. Germline V gene lookup returns CDR1 SEHNR and CDR2 FQNEAQ (reference sequence). The CDR3 spells CASSFRDFSYTDTQYF. In nucleotides, the CDR3 is TGTGCCAGCAGCTTTCGGGACTTTTCATACACAGATACGCAGTATTTT.

The chain has TRBV6-5 and TRBJ1-1, with a weak D call TRBD1 (5 bases). The CDR3 is made up of 14 amino acids. Germline V lookup: CDR1 MNHEY, CDR2 SVGAGI. With 0 bases removed from V and 3 bases from J, the gap between germline ends came to 8 bases. The CDR3 loop reads CASSYSRGDTEAFF. In nucleotides, the CDR3 is TGTGCCAGCAGTTACTCGAGAGGGGACACTGAAGCTTTCTTT.

The chain recombines TRBV29-1 with TRBJ2-3, with 8 positions matching TRBD2. The CDR3 runs 15 residues. Per germline, CDR1 SQVTM and CDR2 ANQGSEA. The ends lost 3 bases at V and 5 bases at J; junction bases unmatched: 10. The CDR3 sequence is CSVDPPGLVRDTQYF. The CDR3 DNA reads TGCAGCGTTGATCCTCCGGGACTAGTGAGAGATACGCAGTATTTT.

The rearrangement joins TRBV20-1 to TRBJ2-1; no reliable D call. Germline CDR1 DFQATT, CDR2 SNEGSKA (reference sequence). V dropped 5 bases and J dropped 0 bases, with 14 bases sitting between them. This CDR3 has 15 amino acids. The CDR3 sequence is CSAEAHPSSYNEQFF. The CDR3, as DNA: TGCAGTGCTGAGGCACACCCAAGCTCCTACAATGAGCAGTTCTTC.